These 8 T cell receptor beta chains originate from one sample sequenced in a study of HIV-infected patients and healthy controls. TCRdb ran MiXCR on the 5' RACE reads and lists one entry per CDR3 protein. The table lists over 55,000 distinct CDR3 sequences, roughly 16% of them singletons, with 5.5% to 6% in the top ten. The sequenced sample consisted of CD4+ T cells from blood. The receptors were sampled from a human donor in good health.

This clonotype was observed at least ten times. This chain uses TRBV18 with TRBJ2-7; weak D call: TRBD1 (6 bases). Per the germline V gene, CDR1 is KGHSH and CDR2 is LQKENI. CDR3 length: 17 amino acids. Trimming removed 0 bases from V and 1 base from J, with 16 bases in between. The CDR3 nucleotides are TGTGCCAGCTCACCACCGCTTTCAGGGGCGAAGTCCTACGAGCAGTACTTC. Translating gives CASSPPLSGAKSYEQYF.

This clonotype was recorded a few times. The chain links TRBV29-1 to TRBJ1-2; possible D gene TRBD1, 5 bases. Trimming left V 4 bases short and J 8 bases short, with 14 bases between. Germline CDR1 SQVTM, CDR2 ANQGSEA. The CDR3 runs 12 residues. In DNA form, the CDR3 reads TGCAGCGTTGCCCGGGGGGAGGGGGGCTACACCTTC. Translating it yields CSVARGEGGYTF.

The chain joins TRBV7-2 to TRBJ2-7, with D unclear. The V gene lost 5 bases and the J gene lost 3 bases, with 17 bases spanning the gap. CDR1 is SGHTA and CDR2 is FQGNSA in the germline V gene. This CDR3 region has 15 residues. The CDR3 DNA sequence: TGTGCCAGCAGCGAACGGACCGTTTCCAACTACGAGCAGTACTTC. Its translation: CASSERTVSNYEQYF.

This clonotype was counted a few times. The CDR3 reads CASSFTRGASTEAFF. In DNA, the CDR3 is TGTGCCAGTAGTTTCACCCGGGGGGCAAGCACTGAAGCTTTCTTT. The rearrangement uses TRBV19 and TRBJ1-1, with D perhaps TRBD1 (6 bases). V dropped 5 bases and J dropped 4 bases, with 17 bases sitting between them. Germline values: CDR1 LNHDA, CDR2 SQIVND (reference sequence). CDR3 length: 15 amino acids.

This clonotype was detected a few times. The V and J genes are TRBV29-1 and TRBJ2-5; 16 bases map to TRBD2. V was pared by 6 bases and J by 12 bases, with 7 bases of the junction left unmatched. Germline V gene data show CDR1 as SQVTM and CDR2 as ANQGSEA. This CDR3 is 13 amino acids long. The CDR3 DNA follows: TGCAGCGTGGGTGGGACTAGCGGGAGGGCCGAGTACTTC. Protein sequence: CSVGGTSGRAEYF.

The table lists this clonotype with many counts. V is TRBV5-1 and J is TRBJ1-2, with 8 nucleotides matching TRBD1. CDR3 size: 15 residues. From germline, CDR1 is SGHRS and CDR2 YFSETQ. V lost 2 bases, J lost 5 bases, and 8 bases stayed unmatched. CDR3 amino acids: CASSFGGQELYGYTF. The DNA for the CDR3 is TGCGCCAGCAGCTTCGGGGGACAGGAACTTTATGGCTACACCTTC.

This chain connects TRBV6-2 or TRBV6-3 to TRBJ2-5; D gene ambiguous. Looked up from germline, CDR1 is MNHEY and CDR2 is SVGEGT. The CDR3 is 11 amino acids. The V gene lost 8 bases and the J gene lost 0 bases, with 4 bases spanning the gap. CDR3 sequence reads: CASDYQETQYF. The CDR3 nucleotides are TGTGCCAGCGACTACCAAGAGACCCAGTACTTC.

This clonotype was recorded at least ten times. This sequence joins TRBV7-2 and TRBJ1-5; TRBD1 might be the D (6 bases). Germline lookup yields CDR1 SGHTA and CDR2 FQGNSA. CDR3 length: 15 residues. V lost 2 bases and J lost 3, with 11 bases in between. CDR3 sequence (DNA): TGTGCCAGCAGCTTATCGACAGGCTCCAATCAGCCCCAGCATTTT. It encodes CASSLSTGSNQPQHF.